A selection of T cell receptor beta chains follows, all from one sample in a study of shared clonotypes between healthy human individuals. Data came from immunoSEQ multiplex PCR; TCRdb stores just in-frame clones and leaves some out. The sample has 2 million to 2.5 million clones, approximately 96% seen once. The sequenced sample was naive CD4+ T cells sorted from blood. These receptors came from a man between 18 and 29 years old in good health. CDR3s include the opening cysteine and the closing phenylalanine or tryptophan. The order of the fields is J gene, clone size, V gene, D gene, CDR3 protein, CDR3 DNA. D genes are given only for firm matches. Not all rows give a size; the values are once, few, many and, for expanded clones, a class.

TRBJ2-1	.	TRBV12-2	.	CASRFQGRGPNNEQFF	TGTGCAAGTCGTTTCCAGGGCCGGGGGCCAAACAATGAGCAGTTCTTC
TRBJ2-3	.	TRBV5-5	TRBD2	CASSPGLGVGTDTQYF	TGTGCCAGCAGCCCGGGACTAGGGGTGGGCACAGATACGCAGTATTTT
TRBJ1-3	.	TRBV28	.	CASSKGGSGNTIYF	TGTGCCAGCAGTAAGGGGGGCTCTGGAAACACCATATATTTT
TRBJ1-1	.	TRBV30	.	CAWSSGRARNTEAFF	TGTGCCTGGTCATCAGGGCGCGCTAGGAACACTGAAGCTTTCTTT
TRBJ2-7	.	TRBV7-9	.	CASSPPRGTYEQYF	TGTGCCAGCAGCCCCCCAAGAGGGACCTACGAGCAGTACTTC
TRBJ1-6	.	TRBV6-1	.	CASRIGTGGGPPLHF	TGTGCCAGCAGGATCGGGACCGGGGGTGGACCACCCCTCCACTTT
TRBJ2-2	.	TRBV6-5	TRBD2	CASSYSGGYAGELFF	TGTGCCAGCAGTTATAGCGGGGGGTACGCCGGGGAGCTGTTTTTT
TRBJ2-7	.	TRBV27	.	CASSLGPGVYEQYF	TGTGCCAGCAGTTTGGGACCAGGGGTCTACGAGCAGTACTTC
TRBJ2-2	.	TRBV4-3	.	CASSQDMTGELFF	TGCGCCAGCAGCCAGGATATGACAGGGGAGCTGTTTTTT
TRBJ2-1	.	TRBV2	TRBD1	CASSVQGVHYNEQFF	TGTGCCAGCAGTGTCCAGGGGGTCCACTACAATGAGCAGTTCTTC
TRBJ2-3	.	TRBV6-1	.	CASSRDDTQYF	TGTGCCAGCAGTAGAGACGATACGCAGTATTTT
TRBJ1-1	.	TRBV11-2	TRBD1	CASSFNRGITEAFF	TGTGCCAGCAGCTTCAACAGGGGAATCACTGAAGCTTTCTTT
TRBJ2-7	.	TRBV27	TRBD2	CASSSSLSGGLSYEQYF	TGTGCCAGCAGTTCATCACTGAGCGGGGGCCTCTCCTACGAGCAGTACTTC
TRBJ2-1	.	TRBV5-1	TRBD2	CASSKREDHYNEQFF	TGCGCCAGCAGCAAGCGGGAGGACCACTACAATGAGCAGTTCTTC
TRBJ2-5	.	TRBV7-9	.	CASSVSLETQYF	TGTGCCAGCAGCGTTTCTTTAGAGACCCAGTACTTC
TRBJ1-4	.	TRBV6-1	.	CASSEGTAGSEKLFF	TGTGCCAGCAGTGAAGGGACAGCCGGAAGTGAAAAACTGTTTTTT
TRBJ1-1	once	TRBV6-5	TRBD1	CASSWTGARTEAFF	TGTGCCAGCAGTTGGACAGGGGCGAGGACTGAAGCTTTCTTT
TRBJ1-2	.	TRBV2	TRBD1	CASSKGQGGNYGYTF	TGTGCCAGCAGTAAGGGACAGGGTGGTAACTATGGCTACACCTTC
TRBJ2-7	.	TRBV10-3	.	CAISGTGFEQYF	TGTGCCATCAGCGGAACAGGGTTCGAGCAGTACTTC
TRBJ1-2	.	TRBV30	.	CARAENYGYTF	TGTGCTCGGGCGGAGAACTATGGCTACACCTTC
TRBJ1-1	.	TRBV10-3	.	CAISDPQPTGNTEAFF	TGTGCCATCAGTGACCCCCAGCCGACAGGGAACACTGAAGCTTTCTTT
TRBJ2-5	.	TRBV6-1	TRBD1	CASSEGDSKETQYF	TGTGCCAGCAGTGAAGGGGACAGCAAAGAGACCCAGTACTTC
TRBJ2-7	.	TRBV5-6	.	CASRFSPGEQYF	TGTGCCAGCAGGTTTTCGCCCGGCGAGCAGTACTTC
TRBJ1-5	few	TRBV30	.	CAWSPSGYPNQPQHF	TGTGCCTGGTCCCCTTCAGGGTATCCCAATCAGCCCCAGCATTTT
TRBJ2-7	.	TRBV5-4	.	CASNPNVGSYEQYF	TGTGCCAGCAACCCTAACGTGGGCTCCTACGAGCAGTACTTC
TRBJ1-5	.	TRBV9	.	CASSSSGELNQPQHF	TGTGCCAGCAGCTCATCAGGGGAACTAAATCAGCCCCAGCATTTT
TRBJ2-5	.	TRBV30	TRBD2	CAWSPGLAGQETQYF	TGTGCCTGGAGTCCGGGACTAGCGGGGCAAGAGACCCAGTACTTC
TRBJ2-7	.	TRBV7-2	TRBD2	CASSFTTSGGAGEQYF	TGTGCCAGCAGCTTCACAACTAGCGGGGGGGCTGGCGAGCAGTACTTC
TRBJ1-2	.	TRBV18	.	CASSPNVKLTDYGYTF	TGTGCCAGCTCACCAAATGTCAAACTCACGGACTATGGCTACACCTTC
TRBJ1-5	.	TRBV7-9	TRBD1	CASSLHRDREYNSNQPQHF	TGTGCCAGCAGCTTACACCGGGACAGGGAATATAATAGCAATCAGCCCCAGCATTTT
TRBJ2-1	.	TRBV4-3	TRBD1	CASSQDRTQGGQFF	TGCGCCAGCAGCCAAGATAGGACACAGGGGGGGCAGTTCTTC
TRBJ2-1	.	TRBV7-9	TRBD2	CASGLAGGNNEQFF	TGTGCCAGCGGCCTAGCGGGGGGGAACAATGAGCAGTTCTTC
TRBJ2-7	.	TRBV11-2	TRBD1	CASSTGAINYEQYF	TGTGCCAGCAGCACAGGGGCCATAAACTACGAGCAGTACTTC
TRBJ2-1	.	TRBV5-1	.	CASSEPTGSPFF	TGCGCCAGCAGCGAACCCACAGGGAGCCCGTTCTTC
TRBJ1-3	.	TRBV6-5	.	CASSYSAPPAGNTIYF	TGTGCCAGCAGTTACTCGGCCCCTCCGGCTGGAAACACCATATATTTT
TRBJ2-3	.	TRBV4-1	TRBD2	CASSQIAGISTDTQYF	TGCGCCAGCAGCCAAATAGCGGGGATTAGCACAGATACGCAGTATTTT
TRBJ2-7	.	TRBV6-5	.	CASSYSGHYEQYF	TGTGCCAGCAGTTACTCCGGACACTACGAGCAGTACTTC
TRBJ2-1	once	TRBV19	TRBD2	CASSSSGSGYNEQFF	TGTGCCAGTAGTTCTAGCGGGAGTGGTTACAATGAGCAGTTCTTC
TRBJ1-2	.	TRBV30	.	CASYGPYGYTF	TGTGCCTCCTACGGGCCTTATGGCTACACCTTC
TRBJ2-5	.	TRBV5-1	.	CASSLPSQETQYF	TGCGCCAGCAGCTTGCCCTCCCAGGAGACCCAGTACTTC
TRBJ1-2	.	TRBV19	.	CASSGPYRYGNGYTF	TGTGCCAGTAGTGGTCCTTATCGGTACGGCAATGGCTACACCTTC
TRBJ1-5	.	TRBV27	.	CASSSGGLGNQPQHF	TGTGCCAGCAGTTCCGGGGGTCTAGGGAATCAGCCCCAGCATTTT
TRBJ2-1	.	TRBV5-1	.	CASSFGANNEQFF	TGCGCCAGCAGCTTTGGCGCGAACAATGAGCAGTTCTTC
TRBJ1-3	once	TRBV5-1	.	CASRLAGDSGNTIYF	TGCGCCAGCAGGCTGGCAGGGGATTCTGGAAACACCATATATTTT
TRBJ2-2	.	TRBV5-1	TRBD2	CASTLAGDPGELFF	TGCGCCAGCACCTTAGCGGGGGACCCCGGGGAGCTGTTTTTT
TRBJ2-7	.	TRBV29-1	.	CSAAAGATNEQYF	TGCAGCGCTGCGGCGGGGGCGACCAACGAGCAGTACTTC
TRBJ2-1	.	TRBV10-3	TRBD2	CAIRTASGVTSYNEQFF	TGTGCCATTAGGACGGCTAGCGGGGTGACCTCCTACAATGAGCAGTTCTTC
TRBJ1-6	.	TRBV19	.	CASSARTVPNSPLHF	TGTGCCAGTAGTGCTCGGACCGTTCCCAATTCACCCCTCCACTTT
TRBJ2-2	.	TRBV19	.	CASRKNSQGNTGELFF	TGTGCCAGTAGGAAAAACTCCCAGGGTAACACCGGGGAGCTGTTTTTT
TRBJ2-5	.	TRBV7-9	TRBD1	CASSPGQGNRETQYF	TGTGCCAGCAGCCCTGGACAGGGGAATAGGGAGACCCAGTACTTC
TRBJ2-7	.	TRBV25-1	TRBD2	CASSVIGTSGIYEQYF	TGTGCCAGCAGTGTAATTGGGACTAGCGGGATCTACGAGCAGTACTTC
TRBJ1-5	.	TRBV7-9	TRBD1	CASSLAGTGVRGPQHF	TGTGCCAGCAGCTTGGCTGGGACAGGGGTAAGGGGGCCCCAGCATTTT
TRBJ2-7	.	TRBV5-1	.	CASSKSDRYEQYF	TGCGCCAGCAGCAAAAGTGATCGGTACGAGCAGTACTTC